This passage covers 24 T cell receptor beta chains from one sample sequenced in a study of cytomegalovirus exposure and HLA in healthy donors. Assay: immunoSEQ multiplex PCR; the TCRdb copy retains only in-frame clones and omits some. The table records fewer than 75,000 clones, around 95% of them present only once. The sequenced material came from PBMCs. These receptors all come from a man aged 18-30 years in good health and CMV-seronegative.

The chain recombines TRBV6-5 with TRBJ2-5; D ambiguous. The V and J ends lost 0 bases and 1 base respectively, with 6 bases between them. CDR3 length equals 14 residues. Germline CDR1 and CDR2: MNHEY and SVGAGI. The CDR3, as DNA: TGTGCCAGCAGTTACTCGAGCCTCCAAGAGACCCAGTACTTC. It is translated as CASSYSSLQETQYF.

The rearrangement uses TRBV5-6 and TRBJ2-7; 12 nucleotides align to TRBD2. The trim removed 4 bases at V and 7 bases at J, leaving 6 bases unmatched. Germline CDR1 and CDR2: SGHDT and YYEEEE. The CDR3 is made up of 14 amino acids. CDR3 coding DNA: TGTGCCAGCAGCAGGACTAGCGGGGAGGGGGAGCAGTACTTC. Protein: CASSRTSGEGEQYF.

The CDR3: CASSSYGRAEAFF. CDR3 sequence (DNA): TGTGCCAGCAGCTCCTACGGGCGGGCTGAAGCTTTCTTT. The chain joins TRBV7-3 to TRBJ1-1; D call uncertain. Germline CDR1 reads SGHTA; CDR2 reads FQGTGA. V was shortened by 4 bases and J by 6 bases, with 12 bases between the two germline ends. The CDR3 runs to 13 residues.

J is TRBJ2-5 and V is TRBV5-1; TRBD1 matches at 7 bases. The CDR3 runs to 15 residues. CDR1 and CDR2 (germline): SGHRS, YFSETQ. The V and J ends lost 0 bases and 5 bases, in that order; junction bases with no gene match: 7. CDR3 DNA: TGCGCCAGCAGCTTGGGTGACAGGGTAACGGAGACCCAGTACTTC. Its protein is CASSLGDRVTETQYF. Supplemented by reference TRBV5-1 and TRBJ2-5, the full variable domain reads KAGVTQTPRYLIKTRGQQVTLSCSPISGHRSVSWYQQTPGQGLQFLFEYFSETQRNKGNFPGRFSGRQFSNSRSEMNVSTLELGDSALYLCASSLGDRVTETQYFGPGTRLLVL.

The CDR3 nucleotides are TGTGCCTGGACCGGGACAGGAGACTACGAGCAGTACTTC. Its protein is CAWTGTGDYEQYF. This rearrangement joins TRBV30 to TRBJ2-7; 8 bases match TRBD1. V trimming: 4 bases; J trimming: 3 bases; junction bases outside the gene matches: 5. Germline V gene sequence: CDR1 GTSNPN, CDR2 SVGIG (reference sequence). The CDR3 is 13 residues long.

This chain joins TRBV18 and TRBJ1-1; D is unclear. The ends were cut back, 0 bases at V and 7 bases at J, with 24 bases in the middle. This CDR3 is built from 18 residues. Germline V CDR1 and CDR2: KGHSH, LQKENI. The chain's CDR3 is CASSPPTAAYGDLGEAFF. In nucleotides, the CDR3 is TGTGCCAGCTCACCACCCACTGCTGCGTACGGTGATCTTGGTGAAGCTTTCTTT.

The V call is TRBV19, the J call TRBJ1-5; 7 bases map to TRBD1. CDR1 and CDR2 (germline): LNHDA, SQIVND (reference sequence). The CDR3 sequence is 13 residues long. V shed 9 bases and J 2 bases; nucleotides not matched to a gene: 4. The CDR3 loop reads CASRGNRNQPQHF. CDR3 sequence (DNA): TGTGCCAGCAGGGGGAATCGCAATCAGCCCCAGCATTTT.

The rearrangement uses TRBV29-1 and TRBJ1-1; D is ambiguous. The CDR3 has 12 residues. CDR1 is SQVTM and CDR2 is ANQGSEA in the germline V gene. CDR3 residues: CTSSNSNTEAFF. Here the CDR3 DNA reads TGCACCTCGAGCAATTCGAACACTGAAGCTTTCTTT.

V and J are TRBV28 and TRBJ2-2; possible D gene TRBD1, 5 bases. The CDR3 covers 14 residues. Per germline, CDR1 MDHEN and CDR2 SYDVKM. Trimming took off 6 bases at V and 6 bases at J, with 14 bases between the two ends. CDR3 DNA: TGTGCCAGCAGCGACCATCCCAGGGCCGGGGAGCTGTTTTTT. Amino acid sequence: CASSDHPRAGELFF.

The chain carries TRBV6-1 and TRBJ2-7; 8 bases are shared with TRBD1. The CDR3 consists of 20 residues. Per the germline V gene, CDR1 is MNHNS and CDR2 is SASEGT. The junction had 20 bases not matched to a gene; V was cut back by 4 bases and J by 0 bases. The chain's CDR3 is CASSGRGRSSFIGSSYEQYF. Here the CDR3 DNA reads TGTGCCAGCAGTGGCAGGGGGCGTTCTAGTTTTATTGGGTCCTCCTACGAGCAGTACTTC.

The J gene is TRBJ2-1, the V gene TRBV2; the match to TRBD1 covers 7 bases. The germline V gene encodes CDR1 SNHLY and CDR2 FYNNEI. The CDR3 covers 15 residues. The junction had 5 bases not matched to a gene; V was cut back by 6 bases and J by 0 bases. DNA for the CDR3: TGTGCCAGCAGCGAGGACAGGAGCTCCTACAATGAGCAGTTCTTC. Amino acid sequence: CASSEDRSSYNEQFF.

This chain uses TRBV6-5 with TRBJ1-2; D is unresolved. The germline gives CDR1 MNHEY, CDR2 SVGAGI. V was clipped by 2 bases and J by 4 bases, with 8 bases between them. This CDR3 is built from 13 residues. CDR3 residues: CASSYGTVYGYTF. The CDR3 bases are TGTGCCAGCAGTTACGGTACAGTCTATGGCTACACCTTC.

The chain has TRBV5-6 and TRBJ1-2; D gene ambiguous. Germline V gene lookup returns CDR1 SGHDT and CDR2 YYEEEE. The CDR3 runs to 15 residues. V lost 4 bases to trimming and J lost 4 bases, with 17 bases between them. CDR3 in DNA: TGTGCCAGCAGCCCAACCCCGACGGAGACCTATGGCTACACCTTC. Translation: CASSPTPTETYGYTF.

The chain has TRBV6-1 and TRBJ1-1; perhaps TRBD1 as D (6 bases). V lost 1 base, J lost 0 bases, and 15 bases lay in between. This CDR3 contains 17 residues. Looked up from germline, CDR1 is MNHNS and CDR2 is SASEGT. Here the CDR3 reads CASSEGIRGQMNTEAFF. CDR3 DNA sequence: TGTGCCAGCAGTGAAGGAATTCGCGGACAGATGAACACTGAAGCTTTCTTT.

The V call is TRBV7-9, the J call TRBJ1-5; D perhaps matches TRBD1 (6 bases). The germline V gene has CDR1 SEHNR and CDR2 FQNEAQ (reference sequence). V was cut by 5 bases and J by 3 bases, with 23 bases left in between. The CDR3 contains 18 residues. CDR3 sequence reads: CASSPGVQGSYSNQPQHF. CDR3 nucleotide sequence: TGTGCCAGCAGCCCAGGGGTACAGGGCTCCTACTCCAATCAGCCCCAGCATTTT.

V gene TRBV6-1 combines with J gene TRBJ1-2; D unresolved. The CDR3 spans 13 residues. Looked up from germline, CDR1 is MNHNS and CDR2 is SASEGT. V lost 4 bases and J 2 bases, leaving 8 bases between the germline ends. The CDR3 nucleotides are TGTGCCAGCAGTGCGCAGGAAAACTATGGCTACACCTTC. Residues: CASSAQENYGYTF.

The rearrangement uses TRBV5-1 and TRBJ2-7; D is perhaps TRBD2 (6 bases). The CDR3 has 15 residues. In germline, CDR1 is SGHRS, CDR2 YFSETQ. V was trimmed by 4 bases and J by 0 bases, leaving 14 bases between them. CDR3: CASSIPGLPSYEQYF. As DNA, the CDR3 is TGCGCCAGCAGCATCCCGGGACTTCCCTCCTACGAGCAGTACTTC.

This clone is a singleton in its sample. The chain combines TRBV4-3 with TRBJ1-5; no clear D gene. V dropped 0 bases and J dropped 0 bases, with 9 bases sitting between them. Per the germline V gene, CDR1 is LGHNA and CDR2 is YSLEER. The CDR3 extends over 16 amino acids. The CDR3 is CASSQDPQVSNQPQHF. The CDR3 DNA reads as TGCGCCAGCAGCCAAGATCCCCAGGTTAGCAATCAGCCCCAGCATTTT.

CDR3 bases: TGTGCCAGCAGCCGGACAGCCGGGACAGGGGCAGCTGGTGAGACCCAGTACTTC. As protein: CASSRTAGTGAAGETQYF. The chain has TRBV28 and TRBJ2-5; 10 nucleotides line up with TRBD1. This CDR3 is built from 18 residues. The ends lost 6 bases at V and 5 bases at J; junction bases unmatched: 18. From germline, CDR1 is MDHEN and CDR2 SYDVKM.

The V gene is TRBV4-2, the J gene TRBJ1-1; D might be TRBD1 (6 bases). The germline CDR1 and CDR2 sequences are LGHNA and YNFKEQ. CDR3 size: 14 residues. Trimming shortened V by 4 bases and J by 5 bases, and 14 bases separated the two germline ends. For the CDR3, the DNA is TGTGCCAGCAGCCGAAGGACAGTAGAGACTGAAGCTTTCTTT. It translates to CASSRRTVETEAFF.

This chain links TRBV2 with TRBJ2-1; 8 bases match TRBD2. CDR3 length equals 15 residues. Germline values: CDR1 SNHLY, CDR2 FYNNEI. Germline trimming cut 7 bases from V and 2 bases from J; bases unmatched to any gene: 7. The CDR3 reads CASIGRRGAYNEQFF. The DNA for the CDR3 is TGTGCCAGCATCGGGCGGCGGGGGGCCTACAATGAGCAGTTCTTC.

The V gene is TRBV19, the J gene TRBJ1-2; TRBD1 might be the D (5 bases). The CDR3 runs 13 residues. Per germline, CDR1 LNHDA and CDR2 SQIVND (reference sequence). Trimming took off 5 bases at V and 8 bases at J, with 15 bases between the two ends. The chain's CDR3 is CASSPAGGFGYTF. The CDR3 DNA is TGTGCCAGTAGTCCCGCGGGGGGTTTCGGCTACACCTTC.

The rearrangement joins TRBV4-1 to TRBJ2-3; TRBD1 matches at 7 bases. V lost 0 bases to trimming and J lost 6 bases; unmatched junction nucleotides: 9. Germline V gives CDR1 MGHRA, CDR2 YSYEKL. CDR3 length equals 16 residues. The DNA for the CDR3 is TGCGCCAGCAGCCAAGATCAGCAGGGGGTCGGTGATACGCAGTATTTT. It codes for CASSQDQQGVGDTQYF.

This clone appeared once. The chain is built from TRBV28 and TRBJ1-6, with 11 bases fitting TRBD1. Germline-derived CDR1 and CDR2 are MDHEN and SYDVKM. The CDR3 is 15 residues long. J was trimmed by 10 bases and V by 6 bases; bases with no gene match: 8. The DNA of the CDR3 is TGTGCCAGCAGACCCACCGGGACAGGGGGATCACCCCTCCACTTT. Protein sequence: CASRPTGTGGSPLHF.